This T cell receptor (beta chain) stems from a study of blood T cell repertoires in COVID-19. Original data processing: Nucleated cell number was recorded as an estimate derived from reference gene primer amplification. Repertoires were generated with immunoSEQ multiplex PCR, while TCRdb's copy carries only in-frame clones and drops some. D and trimming were read from the DNA, whereas the V and J calls and clone size are those reported in that table. The repertoire includes around 500,000 clones, roughly 85% of them detected once, and 3.2% sits in the top ten. The germline V gene encodes CDR1 MDHEN and CDR2 SYDVKM. CDR3 length: 15 residues. J gave up 7 bases and V 5 bases, and 8 bases lay outside the gene matches.

The sequence was collected from a human donor in a cohort sampled during active COVID-19. The sequenced sample was peripheral blood. The chain couples TRBV28 to TRBJ2-1, with 10 bases matching TRBD1. The CDR3: CASSRQGARMNEQFF. DNA for the CDR3: TGTGCCAGCAGTAGACAGGGGGCGCGTATGAATGAGCAGTTCTTC.